Sequencing of this T cell receptor (beta chain) was carried out in a study of CD4 T cells in relation to SARS-CoV-2 and coronaviruses. Study overall: PBMCs were cultured with antigen for roughly nine days before TCR beta sequencing. The HLA restriction of the shared crossreactive spike epitopes was mapped. Study findings and constraints: Pre-pandemic and post-infection samples never came from the same donor.

Sorted naive or memory CD4+ cells met CEF peptides for over 8 days. The CDR3 totals 15 residues. Germline V CDR1 and CDR2: LNHDA, SQIVND (reference sequence). The J segment lost 5 bases and the V segment lost 2 bases, leaving 8 bases of the junction unmatched. Measured with immunoSEQ multiplex PCR; TCRdb has only the in-frame clones, and not every one. Found here are about 36,000 clones, 77% of them singletons; the top ten hold over 20%. As concerns this clone: Its specificity is not known.

The chain uses TRBV19 and TRBJ2-5, with 7 bases matching TRBD1. Material: memory CD4+ T cells from PBMCs, cultured in vitro. The clonotype comes from an adult with COVID-19. The DNA of the CDR3 is TGTGCCAGTAGTATATCGAGGGGGCAAACGGAGACCCAGTACTTC. The encoded protein is CASSISRGQTETQYF. Together with reference TRBV19 and TRBJ2-5, the CDR3 gives the full variable domain: DGGITQSPKYLFRKEGQNVTLSCEQNLNHDAMYWYRQDPGQGLRLIYYSQIVNDFQKGDIAEGYSVSREKKESFPLTVTSAQKNPTAFYLCASSISRGQTETQYFGPGTRLLVL.